This T cell receptor beta chain was captured in a study of blood T cell repertoires in COVID-19. How the authors handled the data: For nucleated cells, counts were estimated from reference gene primer amplification. Sequenced by immunoSEQ multiplex PCR; TCRdb stores in-frame clones only, minus some. D and trimming were read from the DNA, whereas the V and J calls and clone size are those reported in that table. The table records about 170,000 clones, 88% of them present only once. Input material: peripheral blood. This clonotype was sampled from a man aged 50-59 years who had recovered from COVID-19.

The DNA for the CDR3 is TGTGCCAGCAGTTACGGGGGCACTCGATACACTGAAGCTTTCTTT. This encodes CASSYGGTRYTEAFF. The chain carries TRBV6-5 and TRBJ1-1; TRBD1 might be the D (6 bases). The CDR3 totals 15 residues. The ends were cut back, 2 bases at V and 3 bases at J, with 13 bases in the middle. Per germline, CDR1 MNHEY and CDR2 SVGAGI.